This T cell receptor beta chain stems from a study of T cells in Graves' hyperthyroidism and ophthalmopathy. Hyperthyroidism of Graves' type that showed no ophthalmopathy progression within 18 months was stable. Participants, patients aged 18 to 65, had newly diagnosed hyperthyroidism with a duration under 2 months. RNA transcripts provided the source from which TCR beta CDR3 regions were amplified. First-round RT-PCR with HTBI primers amplified the TCR CDR3 region. TCRdb independently ran MiXCR on the multiplex PCR reads; one entry per CDR3 protein. The sample lists 560,000 or so distinct CDR3 sequences; 35% to 55% were seen once. V lost 0 bases and J lost 4; bases outside the gene matches: 3. CDR3 length: 15 residues. Germline V gene lookup returns CDR1 SNHLY and CDR2 FYNNEI. General study results and limits: Most clonotypes expanded in the thyroid (above 0.001) were also present in blood. Ophthalmopathy cases were set apart from stable hyperthyroidism by a 13 V-J model.

With respect to this clonotype: Its antigen is undetermined.

The chain couples TRBV2 to TRBJ1-2, with TRBD1 identical over 9 bases. The sample was peripheral blood or thyroid tissue (not recorded which). This clonotype was obtained from a woman aged 18-35 years with Graves' hyperthyroidism. In DNA, the CDR3 is TGTGCCAGCAGTGAAGCGGGACAGGGTGTCTATGGCTACACCTTC. Residues: CASSEAGQGVYGYTF.